These T cell receptor beta chains were read from a single sample in a study of T cells after yellow fever vaccination. TCRdb fed the 5' RACE reads into MiXCR, producing one record per CDR3 protein. The top ten clones hold about 15% of a sample with 300,000 to 450,000 distinct CDR3 sequences, about 6% of them seen once. Sequenced here: PBMCs, sampled 5 days after the yellow fever booster vaccination. The receptors originated from a man aged 30 to 39 who received the YFV17D yellow fever vaccine. Both conserved end residues are part of each CDR3. The D gene is left open where the match is weak. Size values are once, few and many counts, or a class for expanded clones, and some rows have none.

v_call: TRBV20-1; clone_size: few; d_call: TRBD2; j_call: TRBJ2-4; cdr3_aa: CSARQLGLAGRKNIQYF; cdr3_nt: TGCAGTGCTAGACAACTCGGACTAGCGGGGAGAAAAAACATTCAGTACTTC
v_call: TRBV29-1; clone_size: many; d_call: TRBD1; j_call: TRBJ1-2; cdr3_aa: CSARQLGGGDRDNYGYTF; cdr3_nt: TGCAGCGCTCGCCAGCTTGGGGGAGGGGACAGGGACAACTATGGCTACACCTTC
v_call: TRBV5-5; clone_size: many; d_call: NA; j_call: TRBJ2-1; cdr3_aa: CASSLAVEISYNEQFF; cdr3_nt: TGTGCCAGCAGCTTGGCCGTAGAGATCTCCTACAATGAGCAGTTCTTC
v_call: TRBV7-2; clone_size: few; d_call: TRBD1; j_call: TRBJ2-7; cdr3_aa: CASSLDPGTGKYEQYF; cdr3_nt: TGTGCCAGCAGCTTAGATCCCGGGACAGGGAAATACGAGCAGTACTTC
v_call: TRBV7-9; clone_size: many; d_call: NA; j_call: TRBJ2-1; cdr3_aa: CASSPQAGGNEQFF; cdr3_nt: TGTGCCAGCAGCCCCCAGGCTGGGGGAAATGAGCAGTTCTTC
v_call: TRBV20-1; clone_size: many; d_call: TRBD2; j_call: TRBJ2-7; cdr3_aa: CSAREASGRLPSYEQYF; cdr3_nt: TGCAGTGCTAGAGAGGCTAGCGGGAGGCTTCCTTCCTACGAGCAGTACTTC
v_call: TRBV6-6; clone_size: many; d_call: NA; j_call: TRBJ2-2; cdr3_aa: CASSYVSGELFF; cdr3_nt: TGTGCCAGCAGTTACGTCAGCGGGGAGCTGTTTTTT
v_call: TRBV6-5; clone_size: few; d_call: TRBD2; j_call: TRBJ2-1; cdr3_aa: CASSYRTSGRSYNEQFF; cdr3_nt: TGTGCCAGCAGTTACCGGACTAGCGGGAGATCCTACAATGAGCAGTTCTTC
v_call: TRBV7-6; clone_size: many; d_call: NA; j_call: TRBJ2-1; cdr3_aa: CASVEVANEQFF; cdr3_nt: TGTGCCAGTGTGGAGGTGGCCAATGAGCAGTTCTTC
v_call: TRBV20-1; clone_size: NA; d_call: TRBD1; j_call: TRBJ2-2; cdr3_aa: CSARPGQDTGELFF; cdr3_nt: TGCAGTGCTAGACCCGGACAGGACACCGGGGAGCTGTTTTTT
v_call: TRBV7-6; clone_size: NA; d_call: NA; j_call: TRBJ2-3; cdr3_aa: CASSPIPGPKAPDTQYF; cdr3_nt: TGTGCCAGCAGCCCAATCCCGGGGCCTAAAGCTCCAGATACGCAGTATTTT
v_call: TRBV20-1; clone_size: many; d_call: NA; j_call: TRBJ2-1; cdr3_aa: CSAKSYTYNEQFF; cdr3_nt: TGCAGTGCTAAGAGCTATACCTACAATGAGCAGTTCTTC
v_call: TRBV5-5; clone_size: NA; d_call: NA; j_call: TRBJ2-7; cdr3_aa: CASSLYDSNSYEQYF; cdr3_nt: TGTGCCAGCAGCTTGTATGACTCTAACTCCTACGAGCAGTACTTC
v_call: TRBV15; clone_size: NA; d_call: NA; j_call: TRBJ2-7; cdr3_aa: CATARGTPASEQYF; cdr3_nt: TGTGCCACCGCCCGCGGGACCCCGGCGAGCGAGCAGTACTTC
v_call: TRBV7-2; clone_size: few; d_call: TRBD1; j_call: TRBJ2-3; cdr3_aa: CASSRWDSASTDTQYF; cdr3_nt: TGTGCCAGCAGCCGCTGGGACAGCGCTAGCACAGATACGCAGTATTTT
v_call: TRBV25-1; clone_size: few; d_call: NA; j_call: TRBJ2-1; cdr3_aa: CATSSYNEQFF; cdr3_nt: TGTGCCACTAGCTCCTACAATGAGCAGTTCTTC
v_call: TRBV20-1; clone_size: NA; d_call: NA; j_call: TRBJ2-1; cdr3_aa: CSAVWTVSNEQFF; cdr3_nt: TGCAGTGCCGTCTGGACTGTTTCCAATGAGCAGTTCTTC
v_call: TRBV24-1; clone_size: NA; d_call: TRBD1; j_call: TRBJ1-3; cdr3_aa: CATSDGQGAGNTIYF; cdr3_nt: TGTGCCACCAGTGATGGACAGGGTGCTGGAAACACCATATATTTT
v_call: TRBV7-6; clone_size: few; d_call: TRBD1; j_call: TRBJ1-1; cdr3_aa: CASSPETGAVEAFF; cdr3_nt: TGTGCCAGCAGCCCAGAGACAGGGGCGGTTGAAGCTTTCTTT
v_call: TRBV20-1; clone_size: many; d_call: NA; j_call: TRBJ1-2; cdr3_aa: CSATDGLGDGYTF; cdr3_nt: TGCAGTGCTACGGACGGGCTTGGGGATGGCTACACCTTC
v_call: TRBV7-2; clone_size: NA; d_call: TRBD2; j_call: TRBJ2-1; cdr3_aa: CASSLSSGGHNEQFF; cdr3_nt: TGTGCCAGCAGCTTATCTAGCGGCGGGCACAATGAGCAGTTCTTC
v_call: TRBV5-1; clone_size: NA; d_call: NA; j_call: TRBJ2-3; cdr3_aa: CASSLTPGLTDTQYF; cdr3_nt: TGCGCCAGCAGCTTGACCCCGGGCCTTACAGATACGCAGTATTTT
v_call: TRBV2; clone_size: NA; d_call: NA; j_call: TRBJ2-7; cdr3_aa: CASNRGRYKQYF; cdr3_nt: TGTGCCAGCAATAGGGGACGGTACAAGCAGTACTTC
v_call: TRBV7-9; clone_size: many; d_call: NA; j_call: TRBJ1-1; cdr3_aa: CASSGGQLEAFF; cdr3_nt: TGTGCCAGCAGCGGCGGACAACTTGAAGCTTTCTTT
v_call: TRBV6-2/TRBV6-3; clone_size: few; d_call: NA; j_call: TRBJ2-2; cdr3_aa: CASSYLGDSTGELFF; cdr3_nt: TGTGCCAGCAGTTACCTTGGTGATAGCACCGGGGAGCTGTTTTTT
v_call: TRBV9; clone_size: NA; d_call: TRBD2; j_call: TRBJ2-1; cdr3_aa: CASSPRLADPPLSYNEQFF; cdr3_nt: TGTGCCAGCAGCCCCCGACTAGCGGATCCACCCCTCTCCTACAATGAGCAGTTCTTC
v_call: TRBV12-3/TRBV12-4; clone_size: few; d_call: TRBD2; j_call: TRBJ2-1; cdr3_aa: CASKLAAYNEQFF; cdr3_nt: TGTGCCAGCAAACTAGCGGCCTACAATGAGCAGTTCTTC
v_call: TRBV20-1; clone_size: few; d_call: NA; j_call: TRBJ2-1; cdr3_aa: CSARVATTSSYNEQFF; cdr3_nt: TGCAGTGCTAGAGTGGCAACTACGAGCTCCTACAATGAGCAGTTCTTC
v_call: TRBV20-1; clone_size: few; d_call: TRBD1; j_call: TRBJ2-5; cdr3_aa: CSAQGWTGSLRKETQYF; cdr3_nt: TGCAGTGCCCAAGGGTGGACAGGGTCCTTGCGAAAAGAGACCCAGTACTTC
v_call: TRBV11-1; clone_size: many; d_call: TRBD2; j_call: TRBJ2-2; cdr3_aa: CASSIGTSGRAFTGELFF; cdr3_nt: TGTGCCAGCAGCATCGGGACTAGCGGGAGGGCCTTCACCGGGGAGCTGTTTTTT
v_call: TRBV6-1; clone_size: many; d_call: TRBD1; j_call: TRBJ2-1; cdr3_aa: CASSQTGYNEQFF; cdr3_nt: TGTGCCAGCAGTCAGACAGGGTACAATGAGCAGTTCTTC
v_call: TRBV27; clone_size: NA; d_call: NA; j_call: TRBJ2-7; cdr3_aa: CASSLREQGGYEQYF; cdr3_nt: TGTGCCAGCAGCCTGAGGGAGCAGGGGGGATACGAGCAGTACTTC
v_call: TRBV6-5; clone_size: NA; d_call: NA; j_call: TRBJ2-4; cdr3_aa: CASSSERGNIQYF; cdr3_nt: TGTGCCAGCAGTTCCGAACGGGGAAACATTCAGTACTTC
v_call: TRBV7-9; clone_size: many; d_call: NA; j_call: TRBJ1-1; cdr3_aa: CASSLSVMNTEAFF; cdr3_nt: TGTGCCAGCAGCTTATCAGTGATGAACACTGAAGCTTTCTTT
v_call: TRBV5-1; clone_size: NA; d_call: NA; j_call: TRBJ2-7; cdr3_aa: CASSLYQGSHEQYF; cdr3_nt: TGCGCCAGCAGCTTGTACCAGGGGAGCCACGAGCAGTACTTC